Below, 11 T cell receptor beta chains from the same sample are listed, as sequenced in a study of T cell responses to AZD1222 COVID-19 vaccine (dated by TCRdb to 2020 to 2023). Explained via the paper, the time point label denotes: baseline before first vaccination. Library preparation employed the immunoSEQ multiplex PCR assay. Imported from immuneACCESS, the table was reduced by TCRdb to in-frame sequences with V and J called. These copies leave out some clones; in studies compared against another copy, an unresolved V gene accounts for under half, and the cause of the remainder is not known. This sample lists around 75,000 clones; roughly 81% were detected once. The ten largest clonotypes hold about 13% of the sample. Specimen: peripheral blood, collected on day 0 of AZD1222 vaccination. Every receptor here comes from an adult in good health.

The rearrangement links TRBV5-4 to TRBJ2-2; 10 bases agree with TRBD1. CDR3 length equals 16 residues. V dropped 4 bases and J dropped 1; count of bases not matched to a gene: 4. Germline V gene data show CDR1 as SGHNT and CDR2 as YYREEE (reference sequence). DNA for the CDR3: TGTGCCAGCAGCACTGGGGACAGGGGGAACACCGGGGAGCTGTTTTTT. This encodes CASSTGDRGNTGELFF.

J is TRBJ2-5 and V is TRBV7-2, with a weak D call TRBD2 (7 bases). This CDR3 contains 16 residues. Germline values: CDR1 SGHTA, CDR2 FQGNSA. Trimming stripped 5 bases from V and 5 bases from J, with 21 bases between. The CDR3 sequence: CASSRFPRGAGETQYF. The CDR3 DNA is TGTGCCAGCAGCCGCTTTCCTCGGGGGGCGGGGGAGACCCAGTACTTC.

The chain has TRBV10-1 and TRBJ2-1; D not resolved. The ends were cut back, 6 bases at V and 8 bases at J, with 5 bases in the middle. CDR3 length: 10 amino acids. Germline CDR1 WNHNN, CDR2 SYGVQD (reference sequence). CDR3 protein: CASRADEQFF. CDR3 DNA sequence: TGCGCCAGCAGGGCGGATGAGCAGTTCTTC.

This clone was recorded a few times. The V call is TRBV14, the J call TRBJ1-6; no clear D. The CDR3 is made up of 17 amino acids. In germline, CDR1 is SGHDN, CDR2 FVKESK. The ends were cut back, 0 bases at V and 0 bases at J, with 9 bases in the middle. This CDR3 reads CASSQDRLSSYNSPLHF. The CDR3 DNA reads as TGTGCCAGCAGCCAAGATCGGCTAAGCTCCTATAATTCACCCCTCCACTTT. Full variable domain (outside the CDR3, taken from reference TRBV14 and TRBJ1-6): EAGVTQFPSHSVIEKGQTVTLRCDPISGHDNLYWYRRVMGKEIKFLLHFVKESKQDESGMPNNRFLAERTGGTYSTLKVQPAELEDSGVYFCASSQDRLSSYNSPLHFGNGTRLTVT.

This chain links TRBV4-3 with TRBJ1-2, with D unclear. The CDR3 totals 16 residues. V was shortened by 1 base and J by 4 bases, with 16 bases between the two germline ends. In germline, CDR1 is LGHNA, CDR2 YSLEER. Here the CDR3 reads CASSQGPFEGGYGYTF. The CDR3 DNA sequence: TGCGCCAGCAGCCAAGGGCCGTTTGAGGGCGGCTATGGCTACACCTTC.

The V call is TRBV28, the J call TRBJ1-5, with 9 bases identical to TRBD1. The length of the CDR3 is 15 residues. From germline, CDR1 is MDHEN and CDR2 SYDVKM. V gave up 7 bases and J gave up 4 bases; unmatched junction bases: 8. The CDR3 reads CASTTTGGGNQPQHF. The CDR3 DNA is TGTGCCAGCACCACTACAGGGGGCGGAAATCAGCCCCAGCATTTT. Filled out from reference TRBV28 and TRBJ1-5, the complete variable domain reads DVKVTQSSRYLVKRTGEKVFLECVQDMDHENMFWYRQDPGLGLRLIYFSYDVKMKEKGDIPEGYSVSREKKERFSLILESASTNQTSMYLCASTTTGGGNQPQHFGDGTRLSIL.

This chain connects TRBV18 to TRBJ1-1; 7 bases match TRBD1. This CDR3 region has 13 residues. Trimming cost V 6 bases and J 8 bases; bases outside gene matches: 9. CDR1 and CDR2 from the germline V gene are KGHSH and LQKENI. CDR3 residues: CASSLNQGVEAFF. CDR3 DNA sequence: TGTGCCAGCTCCTTGAACCAGGGGGTGGAAGCTTTCTTT.

The rearrangement links TRBV20-1 to TRBJ2-5, with TRBD2 matching 7 bases. Germline values: CDR1 DFQATT, CDR2 SNEGSKA (reference sequence). The CDR3 extends over 11 amino acids. Trimming took 7 bases from V and 4 from J; bases not matched to a gene: 3. The CDR3: CSVPGGETQYF. The DNA of the CDR3 is TGCAGTGTACCGGGGGGAGAGACCCAGTACTTC.

The chain couples TRBV9 to TRBJ1-6; D remains ambiguous. Deletions cut 0 bases from V and 8 bases from J, with 9 bases between. Germline CDR1 and CDR2: SGDLS and YYNGEE. The CDR3 loop spans 14 amino acids. The CDR3: CASSVGGPDSPLHF. CDR3 nucleotide sequence: TGTGCCAGCAGCGTAGGAGGGCCGGATTCACCCCTCCACTTT.

The chain combines TRBV7-9 with TRBJ1-3, with D perhaps TRBD1 (5 bases). Germline V lookup: CDR1 SEHNR, CDR2 FQNEAQ (reference sequence). The CDR3 loop spans 16 amino acids. V was cut by 1 base and J by 2 bases, with 12 bases left in between. This CDR3 is CASSLGAGFAGNTIYF. CDR3 DNA sequence: TGTGCCAGCAGCTTAGGGGCAGGGTTTGCTGGAAACACCATATATTTT.

The CDR3 DNA follows: TGTGCCAGCAGTGGGCCTAGCGGGGGGCCTCCCTCTCTTTACAATGAGCAGTTCTTC. It yields the protein CASSGPSGGPPSLYNEQFF. The chain recombines TRBV6-1 with TRBJ2-1, with TRBD2 identical over 11 bases. The CDR3 is 19 amino acids. V was clipped by 4 bases and J by 4 bases; unmatched bases: 15. From germline, CDR1 is MNHNS and CDR2 SASEGT.